This paragraph reports one T cell receptor beta chain. Its target is not known. The data derive from a study of cytomegalovirus exposure and HLA in healthy donors. The CDR3 runs 14 residues. Trimming left V 5 bases short and J 5 bases short, with 12 bases between. Germline V gene sequence: CDR1 SGHTA, CDR2 FQGNSA. TCRdb's table, derived via immunoSEQ multiplex PCR, lists solely in-frame clones and lacks some. The table has 55,000 to 85,000 clones, about 94% seen once; the top ten hold over 0.8%. Whole-study findings and limits: Most TCR sequences were rare, but some public TCRs occurred in many donors. The tendency of first-cohort TCR clusters to co-occur in the 120 or so validation repertoires was the finding of a later analysis.

The receptor was derived from a woman between 18 and 29 years old in good health and CMV-seronegative. Sequencing used PBMCs. The chain has TRBV7-2 and TRBJ1-4, with D maybe TRBD1 (6 bases). CDR3 nucleotide sequence: TGTGCCAGCAGCCAATACAGGGAAAATGAAAAACTGTTTTTT. Its protein is CASSQYRENEKLFF.